Sequencing of this T cell receptor beta chain was carried out in a study of neurological immune-mediated disorders. Broader study findings: The phylogenetic placement of 18 of 34 multiple sclerosis patients' repertoires in one related-CDR3 cluster constitutes a possible signature.

Germline-derived CDR1 and CDR2 are DFQATT and SNEGSKA (reference sequence). This CDR3 spans 13 amino acids. Trimming left V 6 bases short and J 6 bases short, with 17 bases between. There are many counts of this clonotype. Its specificity is not known. TCRdb reanalysed the 5' RACE reads using MiXCR and keeps one entry per CDR3 protein. The data contain 50,000 or so distinct CDR3 sequences, about 3.8% of them seen just once; the ten biggest clones take up over 5.5%. The chain recombines TRBV20-1 with TRBJ1-2; tentatively, D is TRBD1 (5 bases). The clonotype originates from a man between 60 and 70 years old with multiple sclerosis. Sequenced input: PBMCs. The CDR3 spells CSAHPGTENGYTF. The CDR3 DNA sequence: TGCAGTGCCCACCCCGGGACCGAAAATGGCTACACCTTC.